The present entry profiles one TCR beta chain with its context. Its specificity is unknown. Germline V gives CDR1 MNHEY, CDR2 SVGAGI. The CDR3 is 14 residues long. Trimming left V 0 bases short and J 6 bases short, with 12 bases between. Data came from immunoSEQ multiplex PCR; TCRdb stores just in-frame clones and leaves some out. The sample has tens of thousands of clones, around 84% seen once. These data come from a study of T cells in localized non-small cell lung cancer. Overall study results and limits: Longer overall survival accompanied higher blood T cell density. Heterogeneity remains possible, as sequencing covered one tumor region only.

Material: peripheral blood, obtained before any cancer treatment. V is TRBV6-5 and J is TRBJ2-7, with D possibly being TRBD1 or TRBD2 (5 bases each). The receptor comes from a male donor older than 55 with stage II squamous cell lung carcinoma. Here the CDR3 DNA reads TGTGCCAGCAGTTACTCGTTGGGGACGGGCGAGCAGTACTTC. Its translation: CASSYSLGTGEQYF.